The TCR beta chain described here comes from a study of blood T cell repertoires in COVID-19. Overall study: Researchers got acute and convalescent COVID-19 samples from the United States, Italy and Spain. The cDNA or gDNA used as material had been derived from T cells, B-cell-depleted T cells, or PBMCs.

By share, this clone counts as medium-sized. CDR1 SGHTA and CDR2 FQGNSA come from the germline V gene. This CDR3 is built from 14 residues. The V segment lost 3 bases and the J segment 4 bases; nucleotides outside the gene matches: 5. The protocol was immunoSEQ multiplex PCR, while the TCRdb copy is restricted to in-frame clones and leaves out a portion. The repertoire holds 20,000 to 30,000 clones, with 75% to 85% as singletons. J is TRBJ2-7 and V is TRBV7-2; TRBD2 matches at 8 bases. This sequence was found in an elderly man with active or convalescent COVID-19. The sequencing sample was made of peripheral blood. CDR3 nucleotides: TGTGCCAGCAGCTTCGGGACTAGTGGGTACGAGCAGTACTTC. It yields the protein CASSFGTSGYEQYF.